Sequencing of this T cell receptor beta chain was carried out in a study of pediatric ulcerative colitis. Study-wide results and caveats: Rectal pinch biopsies may include blood-derived T cells. Ulcerative colitis patients shared more blood-rectal clones than controls.

During colonoscopy, one to two rectal pinch biopsies were collected. This CDR3 comprises 13 residues. Germline CDR1 LNHNV, CDR2 YYDKDF (reference sequence). V was shortened by 5 bases and J by 0 bases, with 8 bases between the two germline ends. Concerning this clone itself: Its antigen is still unknown.

Sequencing depth was up to 500,000 reads per sample. Some clones are missing from TCRdb's copy, which holds only in-frame ones; the method was immunoSEQ multiplex PCR. The table has fewer than 20,000 clones, 70% to 85% seen once. This receptor was taken from a boy aged 5-17 years with moderate ulcerative colitis. The sequenced sample was gut tissue. The rearrangement links TRBV15 to TRBJ2-7; no clear D. CDR3 amino acids: CATSWASSYEQYF. The CDR3 region has the DNA TGTGCCACCAGCTGGGCTTCCTCCTACGAGCAGTACTTC.